The 28 T cell receptor beta chains presented below share a single source sample, sequenced in a study of human T cells and chemical hapten exposure. The time point denotes: patch test 1, 2 weeks after DPC sensitization. Specified treatment: therapeutic diphenylcyclopropenone sensitization with weekly scalp DPC. One entry per CDR3 protein, called by TCRdb with MiXCR from the RACE reads. The sample has around 110,000 distinct CDR3 sequences; 9% to 13% are singletons. Sequenced here: whole blood, sampled in connection with sensitization to the hapten diphenylcyclopropenone (DPC). The receptors were gathered from a woman in her forties or fifties with alopecia areata. Some clones in this sample may be carry-over from other donors' samples.

This clonotype came up once. This may be a read error: a much more frequent sequence differs by one nucleotide. The chain recombines TRBV7-6 with TRBJ1-2; 11 nucleotides agree with TRBD1. The CDR3 extends over 16 amino acids. The junction had 10 bases not matched to a gene; V was cut back by 3 bases and J by 7 bases. Germline assignment: CDR1 SGHVS and CDR2 FNYEAQ. The CDR3 spells CASSLGTGGSSFGYTF. The CDR3 nucleotides are TGTGCCAGCAGCTTGGGGACAGGGGGAAGTAGCTTTGGCTACACCTTC.

J is TRBJ2-7 and V is TRBV27, with 8 positions matching TRBD1. The trim removed 3 bases at V and 3 bases at J, leaving 4 bases unmatched. The germline V gene encodes CDR1 MNHEY and CDR2 SMNVEV (reference sequence). The CDR3 runs 14 residues. As DNA, the CDR3 is TGTGCCAGCAGTTTCCAACAGGGGGTCTACGAGCAGTACTTC. Translated, it gives CASSFQQGVYEQYF.

In this sample, this clonotype turned up many times. This chain connects TRBV20-1 to TRBJ2-7; 7 bases are a match to TRBD1. CDR3 length: 14 amino acids. Unmatched junction bases numbered 12, after V lost 3 bases and J lost 7 bases. From germline, CDR1 is DFQATT and CDR2 SNEGSKA (reference sequence). The CDR3 sequence: CSARPGQGVGEQYF. CDR3 bases: TGCAGTGCTAGGCCCGGCCAGGGGGTAGGTGAGCAGTACTTC.

This clonotype was observed at least ten times. J is TRBJ2-2 and V is TRBV12-3 or TRBV12-4; D possibly corresponds to TRBD1 (6 bases). V dropped 5 bases and J dropped 0 bases, with 16 bases sitting between them. The CDR3 spans 17 residues. CDR3 in DNA: TGTGCCAGCAGTCCCCAACCGGGACAAGCGAACACCGGGGAGCTGTTTTTT. Encoded protein: CASSPQPGQANTGELFF.

In this sample, this clonotype turned up a few times. The CDR3 is CASSTTGLPNTEAFF. CDR3 bases: TGTGCCAGTAGTACAACCGGGCTCCCGAACACTGAAGCTTTCTTT. The chain recombines TRBV19 with TRBJ1-1, with D unresolved. Per germline, CDR1 LNHDA and CDR2 SQIVND (reference sequence). The CDR3 is 15 amino acids. Trimming took 4 bases from V and 1 from J, leaving 13 bases between them. Full variable domain (missing parts from reference TRBV19 and TRBJ1-1): DGGITQSPKYLFRKEGQNVTLSCEQNLNHDAMYWYRQDPGQGLRLIYYSQIVNDFQKGDIAEGYSVSREKKESFPLTVTSAQKNPTAFYLCASSTTGLPNTEAFFGQGTRLTVV.

V gene TRBV12-3 or TRBV12-4 combines with J gene TRBJ2-2; D ambiguous. Deletions cut 10 bases from V and 10 bases from J, with 16 bases between. CDR3 length: 12 residues. CDR3: CATRTARVELFF. The CDR3 DNA reads TGTGCCACCCGGACCGCCCGTGTGGAGCTGTTTTTT.

A few counts support this clonotype. The chain uses TRBV6-2 or TRBV6-3 and TRBJ1-5; no reliable D call. The germline V gene has CDR1 MNHEY and CDR2 SVGEGT. V gave up 5 bases and J gave up 0 bases, with 11 bases separating them. There are 15 residues in the CDR3. CDR3 sequence (DNA): TGTGCCAGCAGTCTACTCGACCCTAGCAATCAGCCCCAGCATTTT. Translation gives CASSLLDPSNQPQHF.

The sample holds many counts of this clonotype. V usage is TRBV7-9 and J usage is TRBJ2-1; TRBD2 agrees at 7 bases. The CDR3 has 15 amino acids. The J segment lost 5 bases and the V segment lost 1 base, leaving 5 bases of the junction unmatched. From germline, CDR1 is SEHNR and CDR2 FQNEAQ (reference sequence). The CDR3 bases are TGTGCCAGCAGCTTAGAATTCAGCGGGGACAATGAGCAGTTCTTC. Its translation is CASSLEFSGDNEQFF.

This clonotype appeared a few times. For the CDR3, the DNA is TGTGCCAGCAACGCCGGGACAGGGATATTCTTC. Its protein is CASNAGTGIFF. This chain links TRBV6-2 or TRBV6-3 with TRBJ2-1; 9 bases are shared with TRBD1. This CDR3 comprises 11 residues. After removal of 7 bases from V and 16 bases from J, the junction contained 8 bases not matched to a gene. Germline V CDR1 and CDR2: MNHEY, SVGEGT.

This clonotype was picked up many times. The CDR3 sequence: CASSRRVNLKDEQYF. The CDR3, as DNA: TGTGCCAGCAGCCGGAGGGTAAACCTTAAGGACGAGCAGTACTTC. The chain carries TRBV3-1 and TRBJ2-7, with D possibly matching TRBD2 (6 bases). This CDR3 contains 15 residues. The germline gives CDR1 LGHDT, CDR2 YNNKEL (reference sequence). V was pared by 4 bases and J by 5 bases, with 18 bases between.

This clonotype was counted at least ten times. The chain links TRBV20-1 to TRBJ2-7; the D is unclear. Trimming removed 4 bases from V and 3 bases from J, with 13 bases in between. Germline CDR1 and CDR2: DFQATT and SNEGSKA (reference sequence). The CDR3 sequence is 13 residues long. CDR3 DNA: TGCAGTGCTACGGTCTCTTCGGGCTACGAGCAGTACTTC. Residues: CSATVSSGYEQYF.

This clonotype occurred a few times. The chain joins TRBV3-1 to TRBJ2-7; 10 positions agree with TRBD1. The ends lost 5 bases at V and 2 bases at J; junction bases unmatched: 15. Germline V CDR1 and CDR2: LGHDT, YNNKEL (reference sequence). The CDR3 consists of 18 residues. The CDR3 region has the DNA TGTGCCAGCAGCTATAGAATGCCGGGACAGGGGTTCACCTACGAGCAGTACTTC. This encodes CASSYRMPGQGFTYEQYF.

This clonotype appeared many times. The chain uses TRBV20-1 and TRBJ1-1; D call uncertain. V was shortened by 3 bases and J by 1 base, with 12 bases between the two germline ends. The CDR3 extends over 14 amino acids. In germline, CDR1 is DFQATT, CDR2 SNEGSKA (reference sequence). This CDR3 reads CSASGRMANTEAFF. DNA of the CDR3: TGCAGTGCTAGTGGGCGGATGGCGAACACTGAAGCTTTCTTT.

This clonotype was picked up a small number of times. V is TRBV24-1 and J is TRBJ1-1; D is unclear. CDR1 is KGHDR, CDR2 SFDVKD, per germline. The length of the CDR3 is 13 residues. Trimming shortened V by 2 bases and J by 0 bases, and 3 bases separated the two germline ends. The CDR3 loop is CATSDSLNTEAFF. CDR3 DNA sequence: TGTGCCACCAGTGATTCACTGAACACTGAAGCTTTCTTT.

The sample holds a few counts of this clonotype. The chain joins TRBV28 to TRBJ1-5; the match to TRBD1 covers 8 bases. J gave up 6 bases and V 6 bases, and 7 bases lay outside the gene matches. Germline V CDR1 and CDR2: MDHEN, SYDVKM. This CDR3 is built from 14 residues. The CDR3 bases are TGTGCCAGCAGATTCGGACAGGGAGGTCAGCCCCAGCATTTT. Amino acids: CASRFGQGGQPQHF.

This clonotype turned up a few times. The rearrangement joins TRBV29-1 to TRBJ2-3; D is ambiguous. This CDR3 region has 13 residues. The V gene's germline CDR1 is SQVTM and CDR2 ANQGSEA. V was shortened by 4 bases and J by 0 bases, with 8 bases between the two germline ends. The CDR3 reads CSVGPQSTDTQYF. CDR3 in DNA: TGCAGCGTTGGCCCACAGAGCACAGATACGCAGTATTTT.

The V and J genes are TRBV6-5 and TRBJ1-5; D not resolved. From germline, CDR1 is MNHEY and CDR2 SVGAGI. V was trimmed by 5 bases and J by 2 bases, leaving 7 bases between them. This CDR3 has 13 residues. As DNA, the CDR3 is TGTGCCAGCAGTAAGGGAGGCAATCAGCCCCAGCATTTT. Its protein product is CASSKGGNQPQHF.

This clonotype turned up a few times. The rearrangement uses TRBV4-3 and TRBJ2-2; D perhaps matches TRBD1 (5 bases). The CDR3 length is 16 residues. Germline V CDR1 and CDR2: LGHNA, YSLEER. V was clipped by 4 bases and J by 1 base, with 13 bases between them. The CDR3 sequence: CASSPADDRNTGELFF. In DNA, the CDR3 is TGCGCCAGCAGCCCGGCTGATGACAGGAACACCGGGGAGCTGTTTTTT.

This clonotype was found a few times. This chain uses TRBV7-2 with TRBJ1-5; tentative D call: TRBD1 (6 bases). This CDR3 is 15 amino acids long. Germline CDR1 is SGHTA and CDR2 is FQGNSA. The V end was cut by 5 bases, the J end by 9 bases, with 20 bases between. The CDR3 spells CASSPSSTGPGPQHF. As DNA, the CDR3 is TGTGCCAGCAGCCCCTCTTCGACAGGACCCGGGCCCCAGCATTTT.

The rearrangement links TRBV3-1 to TRBJ1-2; unclear D gene. CDR1 is LGHDT and CDR2 is YNNKEL in the germline V gene (reference sequence). The CDR3 has 11 residues. V gave up 3 bases and J gave up 2 bases, with 1 base separating them. The CDR3 DNA reads TGTGCCAGCAGCCAGAACTATGGCTACACCTTC. Translated: CASSQNYGYTF.

This clonotype was counted a few times. This chain joins TRBV28 and TRBJ2-7; D gene ambiguous. V lost 6 bases and J 3 bases, leaving 9 bases between the germline ends. There are 12 residues in the CDR3. Per the germline V gene, CDR1 is MDHEN and CDR2 is SYDVKM. CDR3 coding DNA: TGTGCCAGCAGCCGGAATTTCTACGAGCAGTACTTC. This encodes CASSRNFYEQYF.

The rearrangement joins TRBV24-1 to TRBJ2-1; 9 bases match TRBD1. CDR1 is KGHDR, CDR2 SFDVKD, per germline. The CDR3 spans 15 residues. V lost 9 bases to trimming and J lost 4 bases; unmatched junction nucleotides: 9. DNA for the CDR3: TGTGCCACCGCCGCGCGGGACAGGGTGTACAATGAGCAGTTCTTC. It is translated as CATAARDRVYNEQFF.

The CDR3 sequence is CSVEGRNTDTQYF. The CDR3 region has the DNA TGCAGCGTTGAGGGACGGAACACAGATACGCAGTATTTT. This chain links TRBV29-1 with TRBJ2-3, with D perhaps assigned TRBD1 or TRBD2 (5 bases each). The V gene lost 3 bases and the J gene lost 2 bases, with 9 bases spanning the gap. CDR3 length equals 13 residues. Germline lookup yields CDR1 SQVTM and CDR2 ANQGSEA.

In this sample, this clonotype turned up many times. The V call is TRBV5-1, the J call TRBJ2-3; TRBD1 might be the D (6 bases). Germline CDR1 SGHRS, CDR2 YFSETQ. V was trimmed by 0 bases and J by 5 bases, leaving 10 bases between them. The CDR3 has 14 residues. The CDR3 DNA reads as TGCGCCAGCAGCTTGGATCAGGGGCGAGATACGCAGTATTTT. Translation gives CASSLDQGRDTQYF.

V usage is TRBV28 and J usage is TRBJ2-7; 10 nucleotides agree with TRBD2. V shed 8 bases and J 5 bases; nucleotides not matched to a gene: 18. CDR1 is MDHEN and CDR2 is SYDVKM in the germline V gene. The CDR3 covers 17 residues. The CDR3 DNA reads TGTGCCAGCGCCGGGCCAGTATTAGCGGGAGGTCGGCACGAGCAGTACTTC. Protein sequence: CASAGPVLAGGRHEQYF. The variable domain in full, completed from reference TRBV28 and TRBJ2-7, reads DVKVTQSSRYLVKRTGEKVFLECVQDMDHENMFWYRQDPGLGLRLIYFSYDVKMKEKGDIPEGYSVSREKKERFSLILESASTNQTSMYLCASAGPVLAGGRHEQYFGPGTRLTVT.

The V and J genes are TRBV12-3 or TRBV12-4 and TRBJ1-1; the D is unclear. There are 14 residues in the CDR3. V was shortened by 2 bases and J by 0 bases, with 7 bases between the two germline ends. The CDR3: CASSLSEMNTEAFF. The CDR3 DNA follows: TGTGCCAGCAGTTTATCAGAGATGAACACTGAAGCTTTCTTT.

This clonotype appeared many times. CDR3 sequence: CASSSSGGRQPQHF. The CDR3, as DNA: TGTGCCAGCAGTTCCTCCGGCGGTCGGCAGCCCCAGCATTTT. V usage is TRBV12-3 or TRBV12-4 and J usage is TRBJ1-5; D is ambiguous. Deletions cut 4 bases from V and 7 bases from J, with 14 bases between. The CDR3 totals 14 residues.

This clonotype was recorded at least ten times. The chain carries TRBV12-3 or TRBV12-4 and TRBJ2-7, with 10 bases aligning to TRBD2. The CDR3 contains 14 residues. Trimming at V came to 2 bases and at J to 7 bases, leaving 5 bases not matched to a gene. CDR3 protein: CASSLSGRAGEQYF. The CDR3 DNA sequence: TGTGCCAGCAGTTTAAGCGGGAGGGCCGGGGAGCAGTACTTC.